These T cell receptor beta chains were read from a single sample in a study of T cell repertoires in cytomegalovirus infection. TCRdb reanalysed the reads using MiXCR and keeps one entry per CDR3 protein. The table has about a million distinct CDR3 sequences, under 40% seen once. These receptors lack a known antigen. The starting material was cultured CD8+ T cells from PBMCs, obtained from culture after CMV antigen stimulation. The receptors were gathered from a human donor in good health (CMV status not recorded). Some clones in this sample may be carry-over from other donors' samples. CDR3s include the opening cysteine and the closing phenylalanine or tryptophan. The D gene is left open where the match is weak. Some rows mark clone size as missing; the rest say once, few, many or name a class of expanded clone.

.	TRBV15	TRBJ2-5	.	TGTGCCACCAGCACGAGGAGGGCAGGGGAGTACGAGTACTTC	CATSTRRAGEYEYF
.	TRBV14	TRBJ2-1	TRBD2	TGTGCCAGCAGCCACCCTGAGGTACCGGGACTAGCTTACAATGAGCAGTTCTTC	CASSHPEVPGLAYNEQFF
.	TRBV28	TRBJ1-1	.	TGTGCCAGCAGTTTATGGGGGGGCTACACTGAAGCTTTCTTT	CASSLWGGYTEAFF
many	TRBV7-2	TRBJ2-1	TRBD1	TGTGCCAGCAGCCCCCAAGGACAGGGAGCGCTTAGTGAGCAGTTCTTC	CASSPQGQGALSEQFF
few	TRBV7-9	TRBJ1-2	.	TGTGCCAGCAGCCCCGGGGGAAGAGGGGATGGCTACACCTTC	CASSPGGRGDGYTF
.	TRBV10-3	TRBJ2-5	.	TGTGCCATCAGCGGCGGGGCCTCGGGTCAAGAGACCCAGTACTTC	CAISGGASGQETQYF
few	TRBV5-8	TRBJ2-4	TRBD1	TGTGCCAGCAGCTTATTACAGGGGCCAGCCAAAAACATTCAGTACTTC	CASSLLQGPAKNIQYF
.	TRBV20-1	TRBJ2-1	TRBD2	TGCAGTGCTAGAGACCTTAGCGGGACCAAAGGGAATTCCTACAATGAGCAGTTCTTC	CSARDLSGTKGNSYNEQFF
.	TRBV7-6	TRBJ2-5	TRBD2	TGTGCCAGCACCCAATCCGGGGGGGAGGAGACCCAGTACTTC	CASTQSGGEETQYF
many	TRBV12-3/TRBV12-4	TRBJ2-7	TRBD1	TGTGCCAGCAGTTTTCAGGGGGCCTCCTCCTACGAGCAGTACTTC	CASSFQGASSYEQYF
.	TRBV12-3/TRBV12-4	TRBJ1-1	TRBD1	TGTGCCAGCAGTCTCGTTGGACAGGGTAGACCTGAAGCTTTCTTT	CASSLVGQGRPEAFF
many	TRBV18	TRBJ2-1	TRBD2	TGTGCCAGCTCTGGGGGAGGGAAGGACAATGAGCAGTTCTTC	CASSGGGKDNEQFF
many	TRBV6-5	TRBJ1-1	.	TGTGCCAGCAGCCAACTGTTTTTAACAGGGAGGGACACTGAAGCTTTCTTT	CASSQLFLTGRDTEAFF
.	TRBV6-5	TRBJ1-1	.	TGTGCCAGCAGTTACTTCGGGGGCGCGGACACTGAAGCTTTCTTT	CASSYFGGADTEAFF
many	TRBV7-9	TRBJ1-4	.	TGTGCCAGCAGCTTTGGAAGGTTGAGTGAAAAACTGTTTTTT	CASSFGRLSEKLFF
.	TRBV18	TRBJ1-3	TRBD1	TGTGCCAGCTCGCCAGACAGGGGGCCTGGAAACACCATATATTTT	CASSPDRGPGNTIYF
.	TRBV4-1	TRBJ2-2	TRBD1	TGCGCCAGCAGCCAAGTCGACCAGGGGGTCGACGGGGAGCTGTTTTTT	CASSQVDQGVDGELFF
many	TRBV9	TRBJ2-3	.	TGTGCCAGCAGCACCACTCAGGGGTTTTCAACAGATACGCAGTATTTT	CASSTTQGFSTDTQYF
.	TRBV28	TRBJ2-4	.	TGTGCCAGCAGACAAGACACACTAGCCAAAAACATTCAGTACTTC	CASRQDTLAKNIQYF
.	TRBV4-3	TRBJ1-2	.	TGCGCCAGCAGCTACCGGGACAACTATGGCTACACCTTC	CASSYRDNYGYTF
.	TRBV7-6	TRBJ1-1	.	TGTGCCAGCAGCTTAGCTTTGGGCCATTCAGGATCGAACACTGAAGCTTTCTTT	CASSLALGHSGSNTEAFF
.	TRBV19	TRBJ1-1	.	TGTGCCAGTAGAGGCAGAGCGGGAAACACTGAAGCTTTCTTT	CASRGRAGNTEAFF
.	TRBV12-3/TRBV12-4	TRBJ1-4	.	TGTGCCAGCAGTTTTTCCGTGGAGGGAGGGTCAACTAATGAAAAACTGTTTTTT	CASSFSVEGGSTNEKLFF
.	TRBV27	TRBJ2-1	TRBD1	TGTGCCAGCCATCCTGGACAGGGGGGTTACAATGAGCAGTTCTTC	CASHPGQGGYNEQFF
many	TRBV12-3/TRBV12-4	TRBJ2-7	TRBD1	TGTGCCAGCAGTTTGGCCAGGGGGAGCGAGCAGTACTTC	CASSLARGSEQYF
.	TRBV29-1	TRBJ2-1	.	TGCAGCGTTGAGTCCCCGCGCCCCTACAATGAGCAGTTCTTC	CSVESPRPYNEQFF
few	TRBV19	TRBJ2-1	.	TGTGCCAGTCATCCCCCAGGCGCGGGAACTTACAATGAGCAGTTCTTC	CASHPPGAGTYNEQFF
.	TRBV19	TRBJ1-2	TRBD1	TGTGCCAGTAGTAGCGGGACAGTGCTGGGCTACACCTTC	CASSSGTVLGYTF
few	TRBV29-1	TRBJ1-4	.	TGCAGCGTTGAAGACACTATCGGGGGAAGCGAAAAACTGTTTTTT	CSVEDTIGGSEKLFF
.	TRBV6-1	TRBJ1-6	.	TGTGCCAGCAAGGGGCCCCTTCCCCTCCACTTT	CASKGPLPLHF
.	TRBV12-3/TRBV12-4	TRBJ2-1	.	TGTGCCAGCAGTTTAATTTTTAATGAGCAGTTCTTC	CASSLIFNEQFF
.	TRBV25-1	TRBJ2-1	.	TGTGCCAGCAGTGAATGGGGCCGCCTCAATGAGCAGTTCTTC	CASSEWGRLNEQFF
.	TRBV7-9	TRBJ1-1	.	TGTGCCAGCAGCTTAGTAAGCGGCAGCTCTGAAGCTTTCTTT	CASSLVSGSSEAFF
.	TRBV20-1	TRBJ2-5	.	TGCGGTGCTAGATTAGACAGGTCCCAGTACTTC	CGARLDRSQYF
few	TRBV7-9	TRBJ2-1	.	TGTGCCAGCGCCGACAGATACAATGAGCAGTTCTTC	CASADRYNEQFF
few	TRBV19	TRBJ2-2	.	TGTGCCAGTAGTCCTGGATGGCGGGGCACCGGGGAGCTGTTTTTT	CASSPGWRGTGELFF
few	TRBV20-1	TRBJ1-4	.	TGCAGTGCCGCCCGGGACACCTATGAAAAACTGTTTTTT	CSAARDTYEKLFF
.	TRBV12-3/TRBV12-4	TRBJ2-7	.	TGTGCCAGCAGTTTTGTTTTGGCAGGGACGACTAGCTCCTACGAGCAGTACTTC	CASSFVLAGTTSSYEQYF
.	TRBV14	TRBJ1-2	.	TGTGCCAGCAGCCAAGACTCCTCCTATGGCTACACCTTC	CASSQDSSYGYTF
few	TRBV20-1	TRBJ1-2	TRBD1	TGCAGCCCGAAGGGGGCAGGGGGCCTTAACTATGGCTACACCTTC	CSPKGAGGLNYGYTF
.	TRBV13	TRBJ1-1	.	TGTGCCAGCAGCCCCGAATCCAGGGGCAACACTGAAGCTTTCTTT	CASSPESRGNTEAFF
few	TRBV28	TRBJ1-2	.	TGTGCCAGCAGTTTATCCCCCGCCCAACCAAACTATGGCTACACCTTC	CASSLSPAQPNYGYTF
few	TRBV28	TRBJ1-5	.	TGTGCCAGCAGCGGTGTGGACAATCAGCCCCAGCATTTT	CASSGVDNQPQHF
.	TRBV12-3/TRBV12-4	TRBJ1-6	.	TGTGCCAGCAGTTTAAGCGAGGACAGCCTCAATTATAATTCACCCCTCCACTTT	CASSLSEDSLNYNSPLHF
.	TRBV19	TRBJ2-3	.	TGTGCCAGTAGTATTATAGGGAGCGTGGCAGATACGCAGTATTTT	CASSIIGSVADTQYF
.	TRBV2	TRBJ2-3	TRBD2	TGTGCCATCGATATCGGACTAGCGGGGGGGCCGGGGACAGATACGCAGTATTTT	CAIDIGLAGGPGTDTQYF